The source of this TCR beta chain is a study of identical twins. Findings and limits, study-wide: Models predicted less out-of-frame TCR alpha sharing in monozygotic twins than was found.

TCRdb fed the 5' RACE reads into MiXCR, producing one record per CDR3 protein. The sample yields 230,000 or so distinct CDR3 sequences, about 8.3% seen once. This clonotype was seen a few times. Its antigen is undetermined. Germline CDR1 DFQATT, CDR2 SNEGSKA (reference sequence). Trimming took off 0 bases at V and 4 bases at J, with 4 bases between the two ends. The CDR3 spans 11 residues. Separately, the same data were catalogued under a study of yellow fever vaccine responses in identical twins.

The chain is built from TRBV20-1 and TRBJ2-7; D unresolved. This receptor was identified in a woman younger than 35 in good health. The sequencing input was CD8+ T cells sorted from blood. The CDR3 DNA is TGCAGTGCTAGAGAGGGGTACGAGCAGTACTTC. It codes for CSAREGYEQYF.